This T cell receptor (beta chain) was documented in a study of T cell repertoires in cytomegalovirus infection. The wider study: From public TCR beta signatures came an indication of both CMV infection and matching HLA type. Study-level results: Cumulative frequency of public TCR beta families picked out carriers of CMV plus the relevant HLA. CMV-specific TCR beta clonotypes restricted by HLA-C were the ones dominating the ex vivo response.

In TCRdb, the reads were re-called with MiXCR into one record per CDR3 protein. Of 200,000 to 300,000 distinct CDR3 sequences in the sample, less than 9.5% were seen once. This clonotype was detected ten times or more. What it recognizes is unknown. The CDR3 loop spans 15 amino acids. CDR1 is SGHVS, CDR2 FQNEAQ, per germline. With V trimmed by 0 bases and J by 4 bases, 3 bases remained unmatched. The V and J genes are TRBV7-8 and TRBJ1-1; the match to TRBD1 covers 9 bases. Sample: PBMCs. This TCR was recovered from a human donor in good health (CMV status not recorded). Some clones in this sample may be carry-over from other donors' samples. The CDR3 reads CASSLADRGSTEAFF. The CDR3 DNA follows: TGTGCCAGCAGCTTAGCGGACAGGGGTAGCACTGAAGCTTTCTTT.